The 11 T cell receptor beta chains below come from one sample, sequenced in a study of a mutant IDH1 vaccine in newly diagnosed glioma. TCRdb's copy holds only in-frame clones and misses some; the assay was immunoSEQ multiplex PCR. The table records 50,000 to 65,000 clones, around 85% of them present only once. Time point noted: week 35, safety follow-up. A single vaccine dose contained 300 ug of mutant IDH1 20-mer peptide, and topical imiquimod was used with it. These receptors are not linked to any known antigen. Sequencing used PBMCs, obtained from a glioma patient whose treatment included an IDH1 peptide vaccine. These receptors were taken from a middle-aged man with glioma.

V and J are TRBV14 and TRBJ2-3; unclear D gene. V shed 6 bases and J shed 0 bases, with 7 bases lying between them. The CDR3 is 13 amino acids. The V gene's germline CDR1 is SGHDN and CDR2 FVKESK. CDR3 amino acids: CASSSLSTDTQYF. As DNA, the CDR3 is TGTGCCAGCAGTTCCCTTAGCACAGATACGCAGTATTTT. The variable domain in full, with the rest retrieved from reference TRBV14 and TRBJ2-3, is EAGVTQFPSHSVIEKGQTVTLRCDPISGHDNLYWYRRVMGKEIKFLLHFVKESKQDESGMPNNRFLAERTGGTYSTLKVQPAELEDSGVYFCASSSLSTDTQYFGPGTRLTVL.

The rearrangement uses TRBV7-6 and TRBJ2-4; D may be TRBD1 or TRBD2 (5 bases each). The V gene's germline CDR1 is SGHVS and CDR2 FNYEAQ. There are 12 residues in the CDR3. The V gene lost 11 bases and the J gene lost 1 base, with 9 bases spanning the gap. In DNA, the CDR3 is TGTGCCGGGGGAGTGGCCAAAAACATTCAGTACTTC. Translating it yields CAGGVAKNIQYF.

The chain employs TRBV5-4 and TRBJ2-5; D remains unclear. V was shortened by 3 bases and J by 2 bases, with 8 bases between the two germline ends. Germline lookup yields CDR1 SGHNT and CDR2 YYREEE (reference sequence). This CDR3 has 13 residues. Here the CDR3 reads CASSSRLQETQYF. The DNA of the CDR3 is TGTGCCAGCAGCTCCCGGTTGCAAGAGACCCAGTACTTC.

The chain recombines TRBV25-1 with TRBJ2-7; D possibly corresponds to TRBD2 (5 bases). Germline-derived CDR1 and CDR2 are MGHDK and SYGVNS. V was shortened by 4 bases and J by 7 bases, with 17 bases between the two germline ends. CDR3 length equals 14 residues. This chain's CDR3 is CASSVQTEVGEQYF. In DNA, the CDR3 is TGTGCCAGCAGTGTCCAGACGGAGGTGGGGGAGCAGTACTTC.

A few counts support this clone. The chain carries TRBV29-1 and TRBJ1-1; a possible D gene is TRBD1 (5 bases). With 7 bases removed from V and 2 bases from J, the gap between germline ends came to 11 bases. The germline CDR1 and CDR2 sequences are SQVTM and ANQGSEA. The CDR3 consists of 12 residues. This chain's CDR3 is CSATTANTEAFF. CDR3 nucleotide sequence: TGCAGCGCCACGACAGCAAACACTGAAGCTTTCTTT.

CDR3 in amino acids: CASSEDRGVGEQYF. The CDR3 coding sequence is TGTGCCAGCTCGGAGGACAGGGGGGTTGGCGAGCAGTACTTC. This chain joins TRBV18 and TRBJ2-7; TRBD1 agrees at 10 bases. Germline values: CDR1 KGHSH, CDR2 LQKENI. With V trimmed by 6 bases and J by 6 bases, 8 bases remained unmatched. This CDR3 comprises 14 residues.

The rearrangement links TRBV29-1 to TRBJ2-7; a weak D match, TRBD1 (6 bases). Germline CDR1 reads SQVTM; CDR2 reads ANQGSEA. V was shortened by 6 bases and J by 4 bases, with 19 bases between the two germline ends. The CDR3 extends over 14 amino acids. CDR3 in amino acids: CSVSPRGRGYEQYF. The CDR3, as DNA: TGCAGCGTATCCCCTCGAGGCAGGGGATACGAGCAGTACTTC.

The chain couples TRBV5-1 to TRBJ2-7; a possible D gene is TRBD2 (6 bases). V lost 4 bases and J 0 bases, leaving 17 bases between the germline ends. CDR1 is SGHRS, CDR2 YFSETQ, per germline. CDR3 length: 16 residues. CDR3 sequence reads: CASSLEAGPSSYEQYF. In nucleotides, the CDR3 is TGCGCCAGCAGCCTCGAGGCGGGACCAAGCTCCTACGAGCAGTACTTC.

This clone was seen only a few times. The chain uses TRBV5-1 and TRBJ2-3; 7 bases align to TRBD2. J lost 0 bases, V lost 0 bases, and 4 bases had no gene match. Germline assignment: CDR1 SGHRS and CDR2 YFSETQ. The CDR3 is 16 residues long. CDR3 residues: CASSLGAGASTDTQYF. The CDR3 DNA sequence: TGCGCCAGCAGCTTGGGGGCGGGAGCTAGCACAGATACGCAGTATTTT.

The CDR3 reads CSAVDRGGTDTQYF. DNA for the CDR3: TGCAGCGCTGTAGACAGGGGGGGCACAGATACGCAGTATTTT. The genes are TRBV29-1 and TRBJ2-3; 9 bases agree with TRBD1. This CDR3 has 14 amino acids. Germline trimming cut 7 bases from V and 1 base from J; bases unmatched to any gene: 6. Germline V CDR1 and CDR2: SQVTM, ANQGSEA.

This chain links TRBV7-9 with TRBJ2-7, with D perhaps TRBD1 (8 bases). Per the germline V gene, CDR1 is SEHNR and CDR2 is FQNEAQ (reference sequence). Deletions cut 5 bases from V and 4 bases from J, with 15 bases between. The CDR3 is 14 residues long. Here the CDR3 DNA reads TGTGCCAGCAGCAGCACAGGGGGGGGTTACGAGCAGTACTTC. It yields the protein CASSSTGGGYEQYF. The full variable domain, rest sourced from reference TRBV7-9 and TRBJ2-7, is DTGVSQNPRHKITKRGQNVTFRCDPISEHNRLYWYRQTLGQGPEFLTYFQNEAQLEKSRLLSDRFSAERPKGSFSTLEIQRTEQGDSAMYLCASSSTGGGYEQYFGPGTRLTVT.